The clone carrying this T cell receptor beta chain has only a few counts. Authors' methods: Amplified reference gene primers provided the basis for estimating nucleated cell counts. Method: immunoSEQ multiplex PCR; TCRdb's copy keeps in-frame clones and lacks some. From that table come the V and J calls and clone size; the DNA was used to work out D and trimming. The repertoire holds some 240,000 clones, with about four fifths as singletons. The sample originates from a study of blood T cell repertoires in COVID-19. Study as a whole: The United States, Italy and Spain provided the acute and convalescent COVID-19 samples. In each case, the material was cDNA or gDNA derived from T cells, B-cell-depleted T cells, or PBMCs.

CDR3 length equals 14 residues. V lost 4 bases and J lost 5, with 14 bases in between. CDR1 is KGHDR, CDR2 SFDVKD, per germline. This clonotype originated in a woman of 80 years or more with acute or convalescent COVID-19. Material: peripheral blood. The chain combines TRBV24-1 with TRBJ2-7, with a weak D call TRBD2 (5 bases). In DNA form, the CDR3 reads TGTGCCACCAGTGACCCGGGCGAGGGCGACGAGCAGTACTTC. Protein product: CATSDPGEGDEQYF.